The clone carrying this T cell receptor (beta chain) occurred many times. The antigen is not known. This specimen comes from a study of identical twins. Each CDR3 protein gets one entry after TCRdb re-called the 5' RACE reads with MiXCR. The top ten clones hold approximately 0.9% of a sample with some 500,000 distinct CDR3 sequences, approximately 15% of them seen once. Germline CDR1 reads MNHNS; CDR2 reads SASEGT. The CDR3 contains 15 residues. Trimming at V came to 6 bases and at J to 0 bases, leaving 6 bases not matched to a gene. Study-wide points: Cross-sectional statistics underpinned the conclusions; the same donors were not followed.

All of the donors were Caucasians in good health. These same records also appear under a second study, on yellow fever vaccine responses in identical twins. As that report states: As reported, the vaccine T cell response of twins seemed partly convergent and partly personalized.

Sequences were obtained from CD4+ T cells sorted from blood. This receptor was taken from a woman younger than 30 in good health. This sequence joins TRBV6-1 and TRBJ2-7; 9 bases match TRBD2. This CDR3 is CASRPSGASSYEQYF. DNA for the CDR3: TGTGCCAGCAGGCCTAGCGGGGCTAGCTCCTACGAGCAGTACTTC.